A single sample is the source of the 27 T cell receptor beta chains below, sequenced in a study of blood T cell repertoires in COVID-19. The data were produced by immunoSEQ multiplex PCR, yet TCRdb's version contains in-frame clones alone and is incomplete. The profile shows some 91,000 clones, 75% to 90% of them singletons. Sequencing used peripheral blood. The receptors originated from a human donor in a cohort sampled during active COVID-19.

The V and J genes are TRBV14 and TRBJ1-6; tentatively, D is TRBD1 (5 bases). Trimming pared 0 bases from V and 6 bases from J, leaving 9 bases between. This CDR3 has 15 amino acids. Germline V gene lookup returns CDR1 SGHDN and CDR2 FVKESK. As DNA, the CDR3 is TGTGCCAGCAGCCAAGATAGCAGGGTTAATTCACCCCTCCACTTT. Translation: CASSQDSRVNSPLHF.

The chain recombines TRBV7-2 with TRBJ2-1, with 9 bases fitting TRBD2. V was pared by 5 bases and J by 2 bases, with 4 bases of the junction left unmatched. The CDR3 spans 15 residues. The germline gives CDR1 SGHTA, CDR2 FQGNSA. The CDR3 nucleotides read TGTGCCAGCAGCCCGAGGACTAGCGCCTACAATGAGCAGTTCTTC. This encodes CASSPRTSAYNEQFF.

This clone was detected once. CDR3 bases: TGTGCCAGTAGCCCTCTCCAGAGTAGGGGTCCTACGTACCAAGAGACCCAGTACTTC. This gives the protein CASSPLQSRGPTYQETQYF. The gene calls are TRBV19 and TRBJ2-5; a weak D match, TRBD1 (5 bases). Germline-derived CDR1 and CDR2 are LNHDA and SQIVND (reference sequence). Trimming took 6 bases from V and 0 from J, leaving 26 bases between them. This CDR3 has 19 amino acids.

The rearrangement links TRBV2 to TRBJ2-1, with 7 bases aligning to TRBD2. This CDR3 is built from 14 residues. The J segment lost 9 bases and the V segment lost 5 bases, leaving 10 bases of the junction unmatched. In germline, CDR1 is SNHLY, CDR2 FYNNEI. CDR3 sequence (DNA): TGTGCCAGCAGTCCCCGTGGAGCGGGAAGTGAGCAGTTCTTC. Its translation is CASSPRGAGSEQFF.

The chain combines TRBV30 with TRBJ2-3, with D uncertain. The CDR3 contains 12 residues. Germline CDR1 and CDR2: GTSNPN and SVGIG (reference sequence). V was cut by 5 bases and J by 1 base, with 7 bases left in between. DNA for the CDR3: TGTGCCTGGTCGGCGGGCACAGATACGCAGTATTTT. Translation: CAWSAGTDTQYF.

The CDR3 loop reads CASSSDRDHGYTF. The CDR3 coding sequence is TGTGCCAGCAGTTCTGACAGGGACCATGGCTACACCTTC. The chain couples TRBV27 to TRBJ1-2, with 7 bases aligning to TRBD1. Germline CDR1 reads MNHEY; CDR2 reads SMNVEV (reference sequence). The junction had 5 bases not matched to a gene; V was cut back by 4 bases and J by 6 bases. This CDR3 comprises 13 residues.

The chain has TRBV28 and TRBJ2-2; no reliable D call. The CDR3 consists of 14 residues. V dropped 6 bases and J dropped 2 bases, with 10 bases sitting between them. Germline lookup yields CDR1 MDHEN and CDR2 SYDVKM. CDR3: CASRLQLNTGELFF. The CDR3 nucleotides are TGTGCCAGCAGACTTCAACTTAACACCGGGGAGCTGTTTTTT.

The chain joins TRBV5-1 to TRBJ2-2, with a tentative D call TRBD1 (5 bases). There are 15 residues in the CDR3. V lost 1 base to trimming and J lost 2 bases, with 9 bases between them. CDR1 and CDR2 (germline): SGHRS, YFSETQ. The CDR3 region has the DNA TGCGCCAGCAGCTTGCAGGGCTCAAACACCGGGGAGCTGTTTTTT. Protein product: CASSLQGSNTGELFF.

On this clone itself: Other DNA sequences in the same sample also yield this CDR3. The chain carries TRBV19 and TRBJ1-1; no definite D call. This CDR3 region has 13 residues. From germline, CDR1 is LNHDA and CDR2 SQIVND (reference sequence). V gave up 1 base and J gave up 1 base, with 4 bases separating them. Here the CDR3 DNA reads TGTGCCAGTAGTATAGGTAGGAACACTGAAGCTTTCTTT. This sequence encodes CASSIGRNTEAFF.

This rearrangement joins TRBV7-2 to TRBJ2-7, with D possibly matching TRBD1 (5 bases). Trimming stripped 4 bases from V and 0 bases from J, with 13 bases between. The germline gives CDR1 SGHTA, CDR2 FQGNSA. This CDR3 region has 15 residues. The CDR3 region has the DNA TGTGCCAGCAGCTCCCGGGCAGGGTACTCCTACGAGCAGTACTTC. Its translation: CASSSRAGYSYEQYF. The whole variable domain, filled in from reference TRBV7-2 and TRBJ2-7, reads GAGVSQSPSNKVTEKGKDVELRCDPISGHTALYWYRQSLGQGLEFLIYFQGNSAPDKSGLPSDRFSAERTGGSVSTLTIQRTQQEDSAVYLCASSSRAGYSYEQYFGPGTRLTVT.

This chain links TRBV18 with TRBJ1-2; unclear D gene. Trimming removed 4 bases at V and 3 bases at J, with 9 bases between. This CDR3 region has 13 residues. CDR1 and CDR2 from the germline V gene are KGHSH and LQKENI. The CDR3 reads CASSRLEDYGYTF. DNA of the CDR3: TGTGCCAGCTCACGTTTGGAGGACTATGGCTACACCTTC.

The DNA for the CDR3 is TGTGCCAGTAGTACCATACAGGTTTCGAATTCACCCCTCCACTTT. It specifies CASSTIQVSNSPLHF. The chain couples TRBV19 to TRBJ1-6; a possible D gene is TRBD1 (5 bases). Germline values: CDR1 LNHDA, CDR2 SQIVND (reference sequence). The CDR3 has 15 amino acids. V shed 4 bases and J shed 7 bases, with 14 bases lying between them.

This chain links TRBV24-1 with TRBJ2-2; D is uncertain. V dropped 4 bases and J dropped 7 bases, with 6 bases sitting between them. The CDR3 runs to 12 residues. CDR1 and CDR2 (germline): KGHDR, SFDVKD. In DNA, the CDR3 is TGTGCCACCAGTGACACCTACGGGGAGCTGTTTTTT. It codes for CATSDTYGELFF.

This chain connects TRBV5-1 to TRBJ2-2; D gene ambiguous. V was pared by 2 bases and J by 5 bases, with 4 bases between. Germline loops: CDR1 SGHRS, CDR2 YFSETQ. The CDR3 consists of 12 residues. This CDR3 is CASSLATGELFF. CDR3 nucleotides: TGCGCCAGCAGCTTAGCAACCGGGGAGCTGTTTTTT.

The chain uses TRBV7-8 and TRBJ1-5; D remains ambiguous. Germline V lookup: CDR1 SGHVS, CDR2 FQNEAQ. Deletions cut 4 bases from V and 4 bases from J, with 17 bases between. This CDR3 spans 16 amino acids. CDR3 sequence reads: CASSWVKGQENQPQHF. The CDR3 DNA sequence: TGTGCCAGCAGCTGGGTGAAAGGCCAGGAAAATCAGCCCCAGCATTTT.

The chain is built from TRBV14 and TRBJ2-7, with TRBD2 identical over 7 bases. CDR3 size: 16 residues. Germline V gene lookup returns CDR1 SGHDN and CDR2 FVKESK. V gave up 0 bases and J gave up 5 bases; unmatched junction bases: 10. The CDR3 DNA is TGTGCCAGCAGCCAAGATGCCGGGACTAAAATACACGAGCAGTACTTC. This encodes CASSQDAGTKIHEQYF.

This chain links TRBV7-9 with TRBJ2-5; 9 positions match TRBD1. The CDR3 length is 15 residues. CDR1 and CDR2 (germline): SEHNR, FQNEAQ (reference sequence). Trimming removed 5 bases from V and 0 bases from J; junction bases left unmatched: 4. DNA of the CDR3: TGTGCCAGCAGCCCGGGACAGGGATACCAAGAGACCCAGTACTTC. Protein: CASSPGQGYQETQYF.

This chain links TRBV3-1 (or the pseudogene TRBV3-2) with TRBJ1-6, with 7 bases fitting TRBD1. CDR1 is LGHDT and CDR2 is YNNKEL in the germline V gene (reference sequence). V shed 3 bases, J shed 7 bases, and the junction held 3 bases outside the gene matches. The CDR3 runs to 14 residues. CDR3 sequence reads: CASSQGQTNSPLHF. The CDR3 DNA follows: TGTGCCAGCAGCCAGGGACAGACCAATTCACCCCTCCACTTT.

This chain joins TRBV10-1 and TRBJ1-5; tentatively, D is TRBD1 (5 bases). Germline V gene data show CDR1 as WNHNN and CDR2 as SYGVQD (reference sequence). The CDR3 runs 14 residues. Between the trimmed V and J ends, which lost 6 bases and 6 bases, there was a span of 15 bases. The CDR3 sequence: CASRTGRARQPQHF. CDR3 in DNA: TGCGCCAGCAGGACGGGCAGGGCCCGTCAGCCCCAGCATTTT.

CDR3 sequence reads: CASSPGGSYNEQFF. The CDR3 DNA sequence: TGTGCCAGCAGTCCGGGGGGGTCCTACAATGAGCAGTTCTTC. The rearrangement uses TRBV2 and TRBJ2-1; 8 bases map to TRBD2. The V and J ends lost 5 bases and 1 base, in that order; junction bases with no gene match: 1. The CDR3 is made up of 14 amino acids. The germline CDR1 and CDR2 sequences are SNHLY and FYNNEI.

This chain uses TRBV7-2 with TRBJ1-3; D unclear. There are 14 residues in the CDR3. Trimming took off 2 bases at V and 0 bases at J, with 5 bases between the two ends. The germline gives CDR1 SGHTA, CDR2 FQGNSA. The CDR3 loop is CASSLSSSGNTIYF. In nucleotides, the CDR3 is TGTGCCAGCAGCTTAAGCTCCTCTGGAAACACCATATATTTT. Full variable domain (remainder filled in from reference TRBV7-2 and TRBJ1-3): GAGVSQSPSNKVTEKGKDVELRCDPISGHTALYWYRQSLGQGLEFLIYFQGNSAPDKSGLPSDRFSAERTGGSVSTLTIQRTQQEDSAVYLCASSLSSSGNTIYFGEGSWLTVV.

V and J are TRBV5-4 and TRBJ2-1; the match to TRBD2 covers 14 bases. V shed 3 bases, J shed 0 bases, and the junction held 2 bases outside the gene matches. CDR3 length equals 17 residues. Per germline, CDR1 SGHNT and CDR2 YYREEE (reference sequence). The CDR3 DNA reads as TGTGCCAGCAGCTCGGGGACTAGCGGGAGCTCCTACAATGAGCAGTTCTTC. Its protein product is CASSSGTSGSSYNEQFF.

This clone showed up just a few times. A read error may produce the germline difference seen at one junction end. The chain joins TRBV11-2 to TRBJ2-7; possible D gene TRBD2, 5 bases. This CDR3 has 12 amino acids. From germline, CDR1 is SGHAT and CDR2 FQNNGV. The CDR3 loop reads CASSLERDEQYF. Here the CDR3 DNA reads TGTGCCAGCAGCCTAGAGAGGGACGAGCAGTACTTC.

As regards this clone: The same CDR3 can be traced to other DNA sequences in this sample. The chain has TRBV29-1 and TRBJ1-2; 7 nucleotides agree with TRBD1. Losses at the gene ends were 3 bases for V and 5 bases for J; bases not matched to a gene: 0. From germline, CDR1 is SQVTM and CDR2 ANQGSEA. This CDR3 has 11 amino acids. The CDR3 nucleotides read TGCAGCGTTGACAGGGGGTATGGCTACACCTTC. Translation gives CSVDRGYGYTF.

The chain carries TRBV28 and TRBJ2-1, with 13 bases that match TRBD2. The CDR3 sequence is 15 residues long. V shed 3 bases, J shed 9 bases, and the junction held 5 bases outside the gene matches. Germline V gene data show CDR1 as MDHEN and CDR2 as SYDVKM. Here the CDR3 DNA reads TGTGCCAGCAGTTTGTTGCGGACTAGCGGGGGTGAGCAGTTCTTC. This translates into CASSLLRTSGGEQFF.

This chain links TRBV6-2 or TRBV6-3 with TRBJ1-2, with a tentative D call TRBD1 (5 bases). The CDR3 totals 12 residues. The germline V gene encodes CDR1 MNHEY and CDR2 SVGEGT. Deletions cut 5 bases from V and 8 bases from J, with 12 bases between. CDR3 region: CASSRRVEGYTF. The CDR3 DNA reads TGTGCCAGCAGTCGCAGGGTAGAGGGCTACACCTTC.

This clone showed up just once. The chain uses TRBV28 and TRBJ1-4; TRBD1 might be the D (5 bases). V lost 3 bases, J lost 4 bases, and 9 bases lay in between. Germline CDR1 is MDHEN and CDR2 is SYDVKM. CDR3 length: 14 residues. CDR3 loop: CASSFTGHNEKLFF. CDR3 DNA: TGTGCCAGCAGTTTTACCGGACATAATGAAAAACTGTTTTTT. Based on the CDR3 plus reference TRBV28 and TRBJ1-4, the full variable domain is DVKVTQSSRYLVKRTGEKVFLECVQDMDHENMFWYRQDPGLGLRLIYFSYDVKMKEKGDIPEGYSVSREKKERFSLILESASTNQTSMYLCASSFTGHNEKLFFGSGTQLSVL.